This T cell receptor (beta chain) was identified during a study of pediatric ulcerative colitis. General study findings and limits: Compared with controls, ulcerative colitis showed greater blood-rectum clone sharing. A couple of rectal CDR3 clonotypes occurred in all ulcerative colitis patients.

As for this clone: Its antigen is currently unknown.

During colonoscopy, one to two rectal pinch biopsies were collected. Controls had normal endoscopy and no IBD diagnosis within a year. Each sample received Survey-level depth of up to 500,000 reads. Libraries were prepared by immunoSEQ multiplex PCR; TCRdb keeps only in-frame clonotypes and omits some of them. The sample holds 10,000 to 15,000 clones, around 77% seen once. The V end was cut by 1 base, the J end by 4 bases, with 10 bases between. The CDR3 totals 15 residues. The germline V gene encodes CDR1 SGHVS and CDR2 FQNEAQ. This TCR was sampled from a boy aged 5 to 17 who was a control in a study of pediatric ulcerative colitis. The chain recombines TRBV7-8 with TRBJ1-4; D not resolved. Sample: gut tissue. DNA for the CDR3: TGTGCCAGCAGCTTAGTTTCGGGGTTTAATGAAAAACTGTTTTTT. Its protein product is CASSLVSGFNEKLFF.